One sample yielded the 16 T cell receptor beta chains listed below, sequenced in a study of beta chain features in type 1 diabetes. Expressed TCRB transcripts got sequenced, as all isolated RNA was reverse transcribed. Only in-frame clones appear in the TCRdb table, and some are missing; sequencing was by immunoSEQ multiplex PCR. The sample includes about 280,000 clones, 15% of them seen just once. Study results and caveats: Significant though moderate, a shortening of TCRB CDR3s appeared in all four CD4+ subsets of Type 1 diabetes patients.

These receptors are not linked to any known antigen. The sequencing input was naive CD4+ T cells from blood. Receptors originate from a man younger than 35 with type 1 diabetes.

This clone was seen only a few times. The chain combines TRBV7-9 with TRBJ2-1; maybe TRBD2 (6 bases). The germline gives CDR1 SEHNR, CDR2 FQNEAQ (reference sequence). V lost 4 bases and J 7 bases, leaving 23 bases between the germline ends. The CDR3 runs 17 residues. The CDR3 sequence: CASSSPFETRHQNEQFF. CDR3 DNA sequence: TGTGCCAGCAGCTCCCCCTTTGAGACTAGGCATCAGAATGAGCAGTTCTTC.

A few counts support this clone. The chain combines TRBV6-5 with TRBJ2-7, with D possibly being TRBD2 (5 bases). The germline V gene encodes CDR1 MNHEY and CDR2 SVGAGI. V dropped 0 bases and J dropped 2 bases, with 11 bases sitting between them. The CDR3 sequence is 15 residues long. The CDR3 spells CASSYSTGSAYEQYF. The DNA for the CDR3 is TGTGCCAGCAGTTACTCTACGGGGTCCGCCTACGAGCAGTACTTC.

This clone has just a few counts. The chain uses TRBV6-5 and TRBJ2-3; D may be TRBD2 (6 bases). Germline V CDR1 and CDR2: MNHEY, SVGAGI. Trimming cost V 0 bases and J 3 bases, with 13 bases left between them. The CDR3 runs 16 residues. This chain's CDR3 is CASSYSAGPKTDTQYF. The CDR3 DNA reads TGTGCCAGCAGTTACTCTGCGGGGCCGAAGACAGATACGCAGTATTTT.

The chain is built from TRBV28 and TRBJ1-1, with D tentatively TRBD1 (5 bases). Trimming stripped 5 bases from V and 2 bases from J, with 21 bases between. Germline CDR1 reads MDHEN; CDR2 reads SYDVKM. The length of the CDR3 is 17 residues. DNA of the CDR3: TGTGCCAGCAGTCCTTTAGGGCGGGGCCGGGGAAACACTGAAGCTTTCTTT. Its translation is CASSPLGRGRGNTEAFF.

This chain joins TRBV18 and TRBJ2-1; 10 bases are shared with TRBD2. Germline V CDR1 and CDR2: KGHSH, LQKENI. This CDR3 is 18 amino acids long. The V segment lost 6 bases and the J segment 0 bases; nucleotides outside the gene matches: 11. The CDR3 region is CASSPQVLAGASYNEQFF. The CDR3 region has the DNA TGTGCCAGCTCTCCTCAGGTCCTAGCGGGGGCCTCCTACAATGAGCAGTTCTTC.

There are a few counts of this clone. The chain links TRBV11-2 to TRBJ1-1, with D unclear. Germline V CDR1 and CDR2: SGHAT, FQNNGV. The CDR3 covers 14 residues. The V and J ends lost 4 bases and 4 bases respectively, with 13 bases between them. CDR3 DNA sequence: TGTGCCAGCAGCTCCCGGGTCCCGGGCACTGAAGCTTTCTTT. Its protein is CASSSRVPGTEAFF.

The J gene is TRBJ2-5, the V gene TRBV28; 7 bases are shared with TRBD2. Germline CDR1 MDHEN, CDR2 SYDVKM. This CDR3 region has 12 residues. The V and J ends lost 6 bases and 3 bases, in that order; junction bases with no gene match: 1. CDR3 DNA sequence: TGTGCCAGCAGGGGGGGGGAAGAGACCCAGTACTTC. Translating it yields CASRGGEETQYF.

This chain connects TRBV18 to TRBJ2-5; 10 bases are a match to TRBD2. Germline CDR1 reads KGHSH; CDR2 reads LQKENI. CDR3 length: 16 amino acids. Unmatched junction bases numbered 5, after V lost 1 base and J lost 3 bases. CDR3 in amino acids: CASSPRRLAGEETQYF. For the CDR3, the DNA is TGTGCCAGCTCACCACGGAGGCTAGCGGGGGAAGAGACCCAGTACTTC.

V and J are TRBV27 and TRBJ2-7; the match to TRBD1 covers 12 bases. CDR3 length: 15 amino acids. Germline CDR1 reads MNHEY; CDR2 reads SMNVEV (reference sequence). V lost 2 bases, J lost 5 bases, and 4 bases stayed unmatched. The CDR3 is CASSLTGTGGNEQYF. CDR3 DNA sequence: TGTGCCAGCAGTTTAACAGGGACAGGGGGCAACGAGCAGTACTTC.

This clone turned up a few times. This sequence joins TRBV21-1 and TRBJ1-5; the table assigns TRBD1, which was not confirmed against the DNA. TRBV21-1 is assigned pseudogene status. This CDR3 is 13 amino acids long. CDR3 sequence (DNA): TGTGCCAGCAAAGACAGGGTGAATCAGCCCCAGCATTTT. Protein: CASKDRVNQPQHF.

This clone was counted only a few times. Written as DNA, the CDR3 is TGTGCCAGCAGTGCCAGGAGAGGGGGAAACACCATATATTTT. Residues: CASSARRGGNTIYF. This chain uses TRBV28 with TRBJ1-3; D remains unclear. Per the germline V gene, CDR1 is MDHEN and CDR2 is SYDVKM. Trimming shortened V by 5 bases and J by 4 bases, and 12 bases separated the two germline ends. The CDR3 length is 14 residues.

The chain carries TRBV2 and TRBJ2-3; TRBD1 matches at 7 bases. This CDR3 spans 15 amino acids. CDR1 is SNHLY and CDR2 is FYNNEI in the germline V gene. The junction had 10 bases not matched to a gene; V was cut back by 8 bases and J by 2 bases. This CDR3 reads CASQFGQAFTDTQYF. CDR3 DNA sequence: TGTGCCAGCCAATTCGGACAGGCCTTCACAGATACGCAGTATTTT.

This clone has more than one count but fewer than ten. The rearrangement uses TRBV28 and TRBJ2-5; D might be TRBD1 (7 bases). Germline V gene sequence: CDR1 MDHEN, CDR2 SYDVKM. The ends were cut back, 11 bases at V and 5 bases at J, with 15 bases in the middle. This CDR3 spans 12 amino acids. The CDR3 loop is CAGGGAGETQYF. The DNA of the CDR3 is TGTGCCGGAGGGGGCGCCGGGGAGACCCAGTACTTC.

This chain uses TRBV7-9 with TRBJ2-7; the D gene is possibly TRBD2 (5 bases). The germline V gene encodes CDR1 SEHNR and CDR2 FQNEAQ (reference sequence). V lost 8 bases and J lost 0, with 11 bases in between. The CDR3 runs 13 residues. CDR3 protein: CASAGRSSYEQYF. The CDR3 DNA follows: TGTGCCAGCGCGGGTCGCAGCTCCTACGAGCAGTACTTC.

This clone was counted a few times. The chain employs TRBV7-2 and TRBJ1-1, with D possibly matching TRBD1 (5 bases). Per germline, CDR1 SGHTA and CDR2 FQGNSA. The V end lost 3 bases, the J end lost 11 bases, and 16 bases lay between the germline ends. The CDR3 is made up of 13 amino acids. The CDR3 loop reads CASSLGRRDDAFF. CDR3 in DNA: TGTGCCAGCAGCTTGGGGCGTAGGGATGATGCTTTCTTT.

V gene TRBV15 combines with J gene TRBJ1-2, with D unclear. The V end was cut by 4 bases, the J end by 6 bases, with 18 bases between. CDR1 is LNHNV and CDR2 is YYDKDF in the germline V gene (reference sequence). This CDR3 spans 15 amino acids. The CDR3 sequence: CATSTFVVIENGYTF. CDR3 in DNA: TGTGCCACCAGCACCTTCGTTGTAATCGAGAATGGCTACACCTTC.